These 27 T cell receptor beta chains came from one sample sequenced in a study of blood T cells in healthy people across ages. Primed by a sample-barcoded 5' primer and a J-beta primer mix, a second PCR proceeded for 7 to 11 cycles. MiXCR, run by TCRdb on the 5' RACE reads, gives a single entry per CDR3 protein. In the table there are approximately 940,000 distinct CDR3 sequences, about 48% of which are singletons. The specimen was blood. These receptors all stem from a man younger than 45 in good health.

The rearrangement joins TRBV12-3 or TRBV12-4 to TRBJ2-3; 8 bases match TRBD2. The V and J ends lost 5 bases and 10 bases, in that order; junction bases with no gene match: 8. The CDR3 totals 13 residues. CDR3 in amino acids: CASSQTRGLAQYF. In DNA form, the CDR3 reads TGTGCCAGCAGTCAAACCCGGGGACTAGCGCAGTATTTT.

CDR3 residues: CASSCPRVLNTEAFF. CDR3 DNA: TGTGCCAGCAGTTGCCCCCGGGTCCTGAACACTGAAGCTTTCTTT. This chain joins TRBV12-3 or TRBV12-4 and TRBJ1-1; no reliable D call. Trimming shortened V by 4 bases and J by 0 bases, and 12 bases separated the two germline ends. The length of the CDR3 is 15 residues.

This chain links TRBV3-1 with TRBJ2-5; D not certain. V lost 0 bases, J lost 4 bases, and 6 bases lay in between. Germline V gene sequence: CDR1 LGHDT, CDR2 YNNKEL (reference sequence). This CDR3 spans 13 amino acids. The CDR3 spells CASSQELLETQYF. CDR3 DNA: TGTGCCAGCAGCCAAGAACTACTAGAGACCCAGTACTTC.

The genes are TRBV12-3 or TRBV12-4 and TRBJ2-1; 11 positions match TRBD2. The CDR3 has 16 residues. V was clipped by 5 bases and J by 2 bases; unmatched bases: 5. The CDR3 nucleotides are TGTGCCAGCAGTCAATCACTAGCGGGGGCCTACAATGAGCAGTTCTTC. Translated, it gives CASSQSLAGAYNEQFF.

There are a few counts of this clonotype. The chain combines TRBV3-1 with TRBJ1-1; the match to TRBD1 covers 9 bases. Germline CDR1 and CDR2: LGHDT and YNNKEL (reference sequence). V lost 4 bases, J lost 4 bases, and 1 base stayed unmatched. CDR3 length equals 13 residues. The CDR3 region is CASSRDRVTEAFF. The CDR3 DNA is TGTGCCAGCAGCCGGGACAGGGTCACTGAAGCTTTCTTT. The full variable domain, its missing parts supplied by reference TRBV3-1 and TRBJ1-1, is DTAVSQTPKYLVTQMGNDKSIKCEQNLGHDTMYWYKQDSKKFLKIMFSYNNKELIINETVPNRFSPKSPDKAHLNLHINSLELGDSAVYFCASSRDRVTEAFFGQGTRLTVV.

Of note for this clonotype: This sequence may be a read error, since a much larger clone differs from it by one base. The CDR3 DNA sequence: TGTGCCAGCAGCACAGTTCAGGGCCTAAGTGAAAAACTGTTTTTT. Translating it yields CASSTVQGLSEKLFF. This rearrangement joins TRBV7-9 to TRBJ1-4, with a weak D call TRBD1 (5 bases). V was clipped by 5 bases and J by 7 bases, with 17 bases between them. The CDR3 is made up of 15 amino acids. Germline CDR1 and CDR2: SEHNR and FQNEAQ (reference sequence).

This chain joins TRBV5-1 and TRBJ2-7, with a weak D call TRBD2 (7 bases). Germline lookup yields CDR1 SGHRS and CDR2 YFSETQ. There are 17 residues in the CDR3. With 4 bases removed from V and 2 bases from J, the gap between germline ends came to 22 bases. CDR3 in DNA: TGCGCCAGCAGCATTAAACCTTTCGCGGGGGCCACCTACGAGCAGTACTTC. As protein: CASSIKPFAGATYEQYF.

The rearrangement joins TRBV20-1 to TRBJ1-2, with D maybe TRBD1 (5 bases). CDR3 length equals 13 residues. Germline assignment: CDR1 DFQATT and CDR2 SNEGSKA (reference sequence). V lost 6 bases and J 8 bases, leaving 19 bases between the germline ends. The CDR3 sequence is CSAPMGTARGYTF. DNA of the CDR3: TGCAGTGCCCCAATGGGGACCGCGCGGGGCTACACCTTC.

The chain carries TRBV20-1 and TRBJ2-1; D is unresolved. Trimming took off 7 bases at V and 3 bases at J, with 13 bases between the two ends. This CDR3 is 13 amino acids long. The germline gives CDR1 DFQATT, CDR2 SNEGSKA (reference sequence). CDR3 loop: CSGTIESYNEQFF. The CDR3 DNA follows: TGCAGTGGAACAATAGAGAGCTACAATGAGCAGTTCTTC.

Concerning this clonotype itself: One end of the junction fails to match germline, which may point to a read error. The rearrangement joins TRBV7-8 to TRBJ2-1; 10 positions agree with TRBD1. CDR1 is SGHVS and CDR2 is FQNEAQ in the germline V gene. This CDR3 spans 14 amino acids. The CDR3 DNA follows: TGTGCCAGCACCCGACAGGGGGCCTACAATAAGCAGTTCTTC. It is translated as CASTRQGAYNKQFF.

This clonotype was counted only a few times. V usage is TRBV28 and J usage is TRBJ1-1, with a tentative D call TRBD1 (5 bases). The CDR3 is 14 residues long. CDR1 MDHEN and CDR2 SYDVKM come from the germline V gene. Trimming took 6 bases from V and 6 from J, leaving 17 bases between them. CDR3 amino acids: CASRLADGAAEAFF. CDR3 DNA sequence: TGTGCCAGCAGGCTGGCCGACGGGGCCGCTGAAGCTTTCTTT.

A few counts support this clonotype. The rearrangement uses TRBV4-3 and TRBJ2-3; 10 bases line up with TRBD2. The CDR3 covers 16 residues. Germline V lookup: CDR1 LGHNA, CDR2 YSLEER. J lost 4 bases, V lost 0 bases, and 4 bases had no gene match. CDR3 in amino acids: CASSQEASGGPDTQYF. The CDR3 DNA follows: TGCGCCAGCAGCCAAGAGGCTAGCGGGGGTCCAGATACGCAGTATTTT.

This clonotype was observed a handful of times. CDR3 amino acids: CASSTTPRHEQYF. CDR3 coding DNA: TGTGCCAGCAGTACCACCCCCAGACACGAGCAGTACTTC. The chain uses TRBV28 and TRBJ2-7; D gene unclear. Trimming shortened V by 5 bases and J by 5 bases, and 13 bases separated the two germline ends. This CDR3 spans 13 amino acids. The germline V gene has CDR1 MDHEN and CDR2 SYDVKM.

This clonotype has just a few counts. The CDR3 reads CASSSKGTDTQYF. Written as DNA, the CDR3 is TGTGCCAGCAGCTCCAAGGGTACAGATACGCAGTATTTT. The J gene is TRBJ2-3, the V gene TRBV7-2; no firm D call. This CDR3 has 13 amino acids. Germline loops: CDR1 SGHTA, CDR2 FQGNSA. Trimming shortened V by 4 bases and J by 3 bases, and 8 bases separated the two germline ends.

This clonotype was counted many times. This rearrangement joins TRBV6-1 to TRBJ2-7; D is uncertain. Germline-derived CDR1 and CDR2 are MNHNS and SASEGT. V lost 6 bases to trimming and J lost 3 bases, with 3 bases between them. This CDR3 spans 10 amino acids. DNA of the CDR3: TGTGCCAGCAGGCTCTACGAGCAGTACTTC. It is translated as CASRLYEQYF.

The chain links TRBV5-6 to TRBJ2-1, with D possibly matching TRBD2 (6 bases). The CDR3 is made up of 16 amino acids. The germline V gene has CDR1 SGHDT and CDR2 YYEEEE. Deletions cut 0 bases from V and 7 bases from J, with 17 bases between. The DNA for the CDR3 is TGTGCCAGCAGCTTGGTTGGCCGGCGCGGGATAAATGAGCAGTTCTTC. Translating it yields CASSLVGRRGINEQFF.

This chain joins TRBV20-1 and TRBJ2-3; a weak D match, TRBD2 (6 bases). In germline, CDR1 is DFQATT, CDR2 SNEGSKA (reference sequence). V was shortened by 3 bases and J by 6 bases, with 16 bases between the two germline ends. The CDR3 is made up of 14 amino acids. CDR3 in DNA: TGCAGTGCTAGCCGGCAGGGAGGTACCGATACGCAGTATTTT. It encodes CSASRQGGTDTQYF.

The rearrangement uses TRBV12-3 or TRBV12-4 and TRBJ2-7, with D perhaps matching TRBD2 (5 bases). The CDR3 is 14 residues long. The V end was cut by 3 bases, the J end by 2 bases, with 11 bases between. The DNA of the CDR3 is TGTGCCAGCAGTTTTAGTGCGGGTACCTACGAGCAGTACTTC. Encoded protein: CASSFSAGTYEQYF.

A word on this clonotype: A much larger clone differs from this one at a single base, so this may be a read error. V and J are TRBV10-3 and TRBJ2-5; 8 positions match TRBD2. Near its end, the DNA agrees better with TRBJ2-7, so the J call may be wrong. Per the germline V gene, CDR1 is ENHRY and CDR2 is SYGVKD. This CDR3 has 14 amino acids. The CDR3 DNA is TGTGCCACCAGCCCTCAGCGGGGGTTACACGAGCAGTACTTC. This gives the protein CATSPQRGLHEQYF.

In its sample, this clonotype was seen a few times. The gene calls are TRBV5-5 and TRBJ2-7; possible D gene TRBD1, 6 bases. There are 15 residues in the CDR3. Germline-derived CDR1 and CDR2 are SGHKS and YYEKEE (reference sequence). Trimming removed 0 bases from V and 2 bases from J, with 12 bases in between. For the CDR3, the DNA is TGTGCCAGCAGCTTGGAGGCCAGGGGTCCCTACGAGCAGTACTTC. The encoded protein is CASSLEARGPYEQYF.

The rearrangement joins TRBV7-9 to TRBJ2-5; the D is unclear. Between the trimmed V and J ends, which lost 5 bases and 3 bases, there was a span of 19 bases. Germline V lookup: CDR1 SEHNR, CDR2 FQNEAQ (reference sequence). There are 16 residues in the CDR3. The CDR3 nucleotides are TGTGCCAGCAGCCTACTTAGTTCCTCCGAGAAAGAGACCCAGTACTTC. Translation: CASSLLSSSEKETQYF.

This clonotype has ten or more counts. V is TRBV12-3 or TRBV12-4 and J is TRBJ2-7; D not resolved. The ends were cut back, 6 bases at V and 3 bases at J, with 9 bases in the middle. This CDR3 spans 12 amino acids. In DNA, the CDR3 is TGTGCCAGCAGAAAAGATCTCTACGAGCAGTACTTC. Translation gives CASRKDLYEQYF.

The sample holds a few counts of this clonotype. The gene calls are TRBV27 and TRBJ2-1, with TRBD1 as a possible D gene (6 bases). Trimming cost V 3 bases and J 1 base, with 10 bases left between them. Germline values: CDR1 MNHEY, CDR2 SMNVEV (reference sequence). The CDR3 covers 15 residues. CDR3 nucleotides: TGTGCCAGCAGTTTTACAGGGTGGTCCTACAATGAGCAGTTCTTC. Amino acids: CASSFTGWSYNEQFF.

This clonotype was counted many times. This chain connects TRBV29-1 to TRBJ2-7; D gene uncertain. The V gene's germline CDR1 is SQVTM and CDR2 ANQGSEA. The V gene lost 8 bases and the J gene lost 5 bases, with 16 bases spanning the gap. This CDR3 has 12 residues. CDR3 in DNA: TGCAGCTCCCAAGGGTCTGAGAACGAGCAGTACTTC. Encoded protein: CSSQGSENEQYF.

The CDR3 nucleotides read TGTGCCAGCAGCGTAGGGGTAGGAATCCAAGAGACCCAGTACTTC. Translation: CASSVGVGIQETQYF. This chain uses TRBV9 with TRBJ2-5; D not certain. CDR1 and CDR2 from the germline V gene are SGDLS and YYNGEE. The CDR3 has 15 amino acids. Trimming removed 0 bases at V and 1 base at J, with 10 bases between. Variable domain in full (rest from reference TRBV9 and TRBJ2-5): DSGVTQTPKHLITATGQRVTLRCSPRSGDLSVYWYQQSLDQGLQFLIQYYNGEERAKGNILERFSAQQFPDLHSELNLSSLELGDSALYFCASSVGVGIQETQYFGPGTRLLVL.

For this clonotype: This may be a read error: a much more frequent sequence differs by one nucleotide. The V gene is TRBV7-9, the J gene TRBJ1-2; weak D call: TRBD1 (6 bases). Germline V gives CDR1 SEHNR, CDR2 FQNEAQ (reference sequence). This CDR3 region has 14 residues. Trimming stripped 2 bases from V and 9 bases from J, with 16 bases between. The CDR3 bases are TGTGCCAGCAGCTTAAGGGGCAGGGGCTTTAGCTACACCTTC. Protein sequence: CASSLRGRGFSYTF.

The V gene is TRBV27, the J gene TRBJ2-7, with D maybe TRBD2 (5 bases). V dropped 2 bases and J dropped 1 base, with 12 bases sitting between them. The CDR3 length is 15 residues. Per germline, CDR1 MNHEY and CDR2 SMNVEV (reference sequence). This CDR3 reads CASSLGAAVSYEQYF. The DNA of the CDR3 is TGTGCCAGCAGTTTAGGAGCGGCCGTTTCCTACGAGCAGTACTTC.